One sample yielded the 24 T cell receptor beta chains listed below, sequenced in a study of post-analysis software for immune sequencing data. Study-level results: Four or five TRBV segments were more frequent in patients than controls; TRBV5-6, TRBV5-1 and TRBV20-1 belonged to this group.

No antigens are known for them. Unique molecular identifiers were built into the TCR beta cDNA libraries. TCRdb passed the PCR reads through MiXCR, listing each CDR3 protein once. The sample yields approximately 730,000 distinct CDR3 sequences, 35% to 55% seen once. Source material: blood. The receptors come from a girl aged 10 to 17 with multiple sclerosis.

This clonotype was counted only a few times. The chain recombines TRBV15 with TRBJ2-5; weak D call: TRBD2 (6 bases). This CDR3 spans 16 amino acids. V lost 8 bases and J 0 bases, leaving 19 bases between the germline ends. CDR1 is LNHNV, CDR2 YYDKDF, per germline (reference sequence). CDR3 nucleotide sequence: TGTGCCACCCAACCGGGATTAGCGGACTACCAAGAGACCCAGTACTTC. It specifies CATQPGLADYQETQYF.

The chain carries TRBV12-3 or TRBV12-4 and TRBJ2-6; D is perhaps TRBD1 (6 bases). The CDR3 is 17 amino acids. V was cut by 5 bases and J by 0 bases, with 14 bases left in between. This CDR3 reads CASSPGTPGSGANVLTF. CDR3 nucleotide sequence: TGTGCCAGCAGTCCCGGGACACCTGGCTCTGGGGCCAACGTCCTGACTTTC.

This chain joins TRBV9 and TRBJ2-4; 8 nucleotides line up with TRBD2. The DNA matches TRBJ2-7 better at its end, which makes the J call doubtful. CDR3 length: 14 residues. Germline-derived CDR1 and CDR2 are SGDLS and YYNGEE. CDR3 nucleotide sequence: TGTGCCAGCAGCGTGGACGGGAGGGGAGACGAGCAGTACTTC. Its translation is CASSVDGRGDEQYF.

The CDR3 loop reads CASSLVWTDGYTF. CDR3 nucleotide sequence: TGTGCCAGCAGTTTAGTCTGGACGGATGGCTACACCTTC. This chain uses TRBV12-3 or TRBV12-4 with TRBJ1-2; unclear D gene. Trimming took 1 base from V and 6 from J, leaving 9 bases between them. The CDR3 is made up of 13 amino acids.

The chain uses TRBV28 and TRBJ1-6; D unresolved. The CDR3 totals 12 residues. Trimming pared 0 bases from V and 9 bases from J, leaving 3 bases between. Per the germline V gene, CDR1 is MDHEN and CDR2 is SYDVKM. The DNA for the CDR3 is TGTGCCAGCAGTTTATGGTTTTCACCCCTCCACTTT. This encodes CASSLWFSPLHF. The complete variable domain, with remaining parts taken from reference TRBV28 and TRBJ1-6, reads DVKVTQSSRYLVKRTGEKVFLECVQDMDHENMFWYRQDPGLGLRLIYFSYDVKMKEKGDIPEGYSVSREKKERFSLILESASTNQTSMYLCASSLWFSPLHFGNGTRLTVT.

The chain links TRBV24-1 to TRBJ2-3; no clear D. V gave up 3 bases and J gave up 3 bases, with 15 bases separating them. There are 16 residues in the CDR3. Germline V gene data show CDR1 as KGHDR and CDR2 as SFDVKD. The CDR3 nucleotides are TGTGCCACCAGTGATCGAGGCTATAAGGAAACAGATACGCAGTATTTT. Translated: CATSDRGYKETDTQYF.

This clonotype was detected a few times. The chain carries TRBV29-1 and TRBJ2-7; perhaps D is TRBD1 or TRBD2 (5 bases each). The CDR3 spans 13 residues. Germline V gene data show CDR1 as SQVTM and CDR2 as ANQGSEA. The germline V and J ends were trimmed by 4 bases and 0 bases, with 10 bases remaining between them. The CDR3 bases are TGCAGCGTTGTGCGAGGGGACTCCTACGAGCAGTACTTC. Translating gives CSVVRGDSYEQYF.

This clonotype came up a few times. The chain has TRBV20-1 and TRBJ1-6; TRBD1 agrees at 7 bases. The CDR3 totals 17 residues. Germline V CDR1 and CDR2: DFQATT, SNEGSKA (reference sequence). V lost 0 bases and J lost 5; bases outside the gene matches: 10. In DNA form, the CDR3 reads TGCAGTGCTAGAGACGGTCGCGAAGGGGGCGATAATTCACCCCTCCACTTT. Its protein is CSARDGREGGDNSPLHF.

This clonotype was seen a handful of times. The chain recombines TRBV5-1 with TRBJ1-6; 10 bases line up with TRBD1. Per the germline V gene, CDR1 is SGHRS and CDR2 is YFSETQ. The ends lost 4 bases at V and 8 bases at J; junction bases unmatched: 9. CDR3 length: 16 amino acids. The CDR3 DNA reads TGCGCCAGCAGCACAGGAACCGGGACAGGGGATTCACCCCTCCACTTT. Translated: CASSTGTGTGDSPLHF.

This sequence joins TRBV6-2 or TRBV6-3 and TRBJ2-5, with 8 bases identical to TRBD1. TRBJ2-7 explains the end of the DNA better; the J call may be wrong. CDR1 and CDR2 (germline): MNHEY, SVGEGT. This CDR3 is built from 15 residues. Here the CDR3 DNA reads TGTGCCAGCAGTTACAAGGGACAGGTCCCCTACGAGCAGTACTTC. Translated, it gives CASSYKGQVPYEQYF.

CDR3 in amino acids: CASSWGVAGTYEQYF. CDR3 nucleotides: TGTGCCAGCAGTTGGGGGGTAGCGGGAACCTACGAGCAGTACTTC. The J gene is TRBJ2-7, the V gene TRBV28; 8 bases line up with TRBD2. Looked up from germline, CDR1 is MDHEN and CDR2 is SYDVKM. The V gene end was trimmed by 4 bases and the J gene end by 2 bases; junction bases not matched to a gene: 7. The CDR3 runs to 15 residues.

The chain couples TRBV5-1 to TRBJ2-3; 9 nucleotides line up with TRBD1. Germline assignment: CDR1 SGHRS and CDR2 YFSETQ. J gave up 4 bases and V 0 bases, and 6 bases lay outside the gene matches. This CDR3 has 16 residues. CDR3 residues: CASSLGWGQGPDTQYF. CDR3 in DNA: TGCGCCAGCAGCTTGGGATGGGGACAGGGACCAGATACGCAGTATTTT.

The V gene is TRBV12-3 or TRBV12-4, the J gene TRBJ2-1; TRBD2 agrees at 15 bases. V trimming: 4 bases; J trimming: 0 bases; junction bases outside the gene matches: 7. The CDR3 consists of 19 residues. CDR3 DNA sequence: TGTGCCAGCAGTTCGCAGGGACTAGCGGGAGGCCCCTCCTACAATGAGCAGTTCTTC. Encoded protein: CASSSQGLAGGPSYNEQFF.

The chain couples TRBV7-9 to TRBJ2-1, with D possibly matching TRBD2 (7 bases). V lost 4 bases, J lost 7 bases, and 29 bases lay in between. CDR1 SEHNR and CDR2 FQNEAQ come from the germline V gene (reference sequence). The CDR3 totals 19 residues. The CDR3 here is CASSSPLKGGRGGGNEQFF. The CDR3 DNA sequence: TGTGCCAGCAGCTCTCCCCTGAAGGGAGGGAGGGGAGGGGGGAATGAGCAGTTCTTC. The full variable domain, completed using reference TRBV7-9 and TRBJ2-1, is DTGVSQNPRHKITKRGQNVTFRCDPISEHNRLYWYRQTLGQGPEFLTYFQNEAQLEKSRLLSDRFSAERPKGSFSTLEIQRTEQGDSAMYLCASSSPLKGGRGGGNEQFFGPGTRLTVL.

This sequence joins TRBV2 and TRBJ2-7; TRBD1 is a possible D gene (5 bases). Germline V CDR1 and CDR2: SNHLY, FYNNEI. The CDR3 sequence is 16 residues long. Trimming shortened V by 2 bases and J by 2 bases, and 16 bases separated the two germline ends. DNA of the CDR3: TGTGCCAGCAGTGAAAGCAGGGTTTTTTTAACCTACGAGCAGTACTTC. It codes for CASSESRVFLTYEQYF.

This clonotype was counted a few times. This CDR3 is CSASGLAGRGPTDTQYF. Here the CDR3 DNA reads TGCAGTGCTAGTGGCCTAGCGGGACGGGGCCCCACAGATACGCAGTATTTT. The chain combines TRBV20-1 with TRBJ2-3, with 9 bases aligning to TRBD2. CDR3 size: 17 residues. CDR1 is DFQATT and CDR2 is SNEGSKA in the germline V gene (reference sequence). V was clipped by 3 bases and J by 2 bases; unmatched bases: 12.

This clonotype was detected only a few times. CDR3 amino acids: CASSLVGGFSTDTQYF. For the CDR3, the DNA is TGTGCCAGCAGCTTAGTAGGCGGATTCTCCACAGATACGCAGTATTTT. The gene calls are TRBV7-2 and TRBJ2-3; no reliable D call. The CDR3 consists of 16 residues. In germline, CDR1 is SGHTA, CDR2 FQGNSA. The V end lost 1 base, the J end lost 2 bases, and 13 bases lay between the germline ends.

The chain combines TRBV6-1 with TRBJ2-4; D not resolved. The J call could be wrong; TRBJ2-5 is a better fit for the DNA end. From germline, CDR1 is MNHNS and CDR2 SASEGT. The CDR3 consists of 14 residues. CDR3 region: CASSEERARETQYF. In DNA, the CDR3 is TGTGCCAGCAGTGAAGAAAGGGCGAGAGAGACCCAGTACTTC.

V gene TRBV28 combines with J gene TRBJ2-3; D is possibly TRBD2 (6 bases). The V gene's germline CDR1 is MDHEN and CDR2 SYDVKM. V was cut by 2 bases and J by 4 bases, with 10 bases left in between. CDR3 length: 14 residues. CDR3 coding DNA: TGTGCCAGCAGTTTACGGGGGACTGCAGATACGCAGTATTTT. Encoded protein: CASSLRGTADTQYF.

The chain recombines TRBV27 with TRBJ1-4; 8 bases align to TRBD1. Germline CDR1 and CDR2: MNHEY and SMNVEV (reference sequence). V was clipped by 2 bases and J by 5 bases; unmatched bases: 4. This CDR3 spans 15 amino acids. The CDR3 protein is CASSLRTGRNEKLFF. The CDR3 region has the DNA TGTGCCAGCAGTTTAAGGACAGGGCGCAATGAAAAACTGTTTTTT. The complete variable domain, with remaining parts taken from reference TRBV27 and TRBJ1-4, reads EAQVTQNPRYLITVTGKKLTVTCSQNMNHEYMSWYRQDPGLGLRQIYYSMNVEVTDKGDVPEGYKVSRKEKRNFPLILESPSPNQTSLYFCASSLRTGRNEKLFFGSGTQLSVL.

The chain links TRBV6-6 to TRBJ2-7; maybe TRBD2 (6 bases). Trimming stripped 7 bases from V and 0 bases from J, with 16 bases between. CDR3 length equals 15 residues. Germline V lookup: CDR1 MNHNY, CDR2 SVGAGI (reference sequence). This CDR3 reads CASTAPGESSYEQYF. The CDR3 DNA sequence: TGTGCCAGCACCGCCCCGGGGGAGAGCTCCTACGAGCAGTACTTC.

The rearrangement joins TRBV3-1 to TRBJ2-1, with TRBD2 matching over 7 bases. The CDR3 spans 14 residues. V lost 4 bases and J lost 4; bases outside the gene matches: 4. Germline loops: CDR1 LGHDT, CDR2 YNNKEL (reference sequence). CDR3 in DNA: TGTGCCAGCAGCCGTATCGGGGGGTACAATGAGCAGTTCTTC. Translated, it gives CASSRIGGYNEQFF.

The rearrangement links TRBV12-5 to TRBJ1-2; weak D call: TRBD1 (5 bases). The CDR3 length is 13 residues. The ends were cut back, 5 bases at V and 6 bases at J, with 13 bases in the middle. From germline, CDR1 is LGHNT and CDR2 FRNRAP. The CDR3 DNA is TGTGCTAGTGGTCCCCGGGGGGACGATGGCTACACCTTC. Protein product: CASGPRGDDGYTF.

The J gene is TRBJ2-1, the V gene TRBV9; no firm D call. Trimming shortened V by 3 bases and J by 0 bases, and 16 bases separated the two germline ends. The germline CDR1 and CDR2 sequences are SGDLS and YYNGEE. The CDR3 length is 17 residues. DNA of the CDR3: TGTGCCAGCAGCGAATGGAACTCCGCGAGCTCCTACAATGAGCAGTTCTTC. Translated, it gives CASSEWNSASSYNEQFF.